The 17 T cell receptor beta chains below were found in one sample sequenced in a study of blood T cells in healthy people across ages. The use of a sample-barcoded 5' primer and a J-beta primer mix characterized a second PCR of about 7 to 12 cycles. TCRdb called the 5' RACE reads again in MiXCR, with one record for every CDR3 protein. Among 800,000 to 950,000 distinct CDR3 sequences listed, approximately 32% were seen once. The same data also went into a second study, on T cells of mothers and their children.

Sequenced input: blood. The receptors originated from a woman in her thirties or forties in good health.

This clonotype was detected once. The chain recombines TRBV19 with TRBJ2-1, with TRBD2 identical over 9 bases. There are 16 residues in the CDR3. V trimming: 9 bases; J trimming: 6 bases; junction bases outside the gene matches: 15. Germline CDR1 LNHDA, CDR2 SQIVND (reference sequence). DNA for the CDR3: TGTGCCAGCAACCCCAGCTGGAGCGGGGGGTTCAATGAGCAGTTCTTC. This gives the protein CASNPSWSGGFNEQFF.

The J gene is TRBJ2-2, the V gene TRBV5-6; perhaps D is TRBD1 or TRBD2 (6 bases each). This CDR3 region has 17 residues. The germline V and J ends were trimmed by 0 bases and 0 bases, with 12 bases remaining between them. Germline V lookup: CDR1 SGHDT, CDR2 YYEEEE. CDR3 in amino acids: CASSLVTGAPNTGELFF. The CDR3 DNA is TGTGCCAGCAGCTTGGTTACGGGGGCCCCGAACACCGGGGAGCTGTTTTTT.

A single count supports this clonotype. A read error may be the cause here, since a much bigger clone is one base away. CDR3 loop: CSVKANSLDTQYF. The CDR3, as DNA: TGCAGTGTTAAGGCTAATTCCCTCGATACGCAGTATTTT. The rearrangement links TRBV20-1 to TRBJ2-3; D not certain. Per germline, CDR1 DFQATT and CDR2 SNEGSKA (reference sequence). The V gene lost 7 bases and the J gene lost 6 bases, with 17 bases spanning the gap. CDR3 length: 13 residues.

Many counts were recorded for this clonotype. The V and J genes are TRBV27 and TRBJ2-7, with 13 bases matching TRBD2. Germline assignment: CDR1 MNHEY and CDR2 SMNVEV (reference sequence). There are 17 residues in the CDR3. The V segment lost 8 bases and the J segment 3 bases; nucleotides outside the gene matches: 13. CDR3 sequence (DNA): TGTGCCAGCCGGGGACTAGCGGGGCGTAAATCGAACTACGAGCAGTACTTC. It codes for CASRGLAGRKSNYEQYF.

This clonotype was counted at least ten times. This chain joins TRBV2 and TRBJ2-1; 9 nucleotides match TRBD1. V lost 6 bases and J lost 8; bases outside the gene matches: 8. CDR3 length: 14 amino acids. From germline, CDR1 is SNHLY and CDR2 FYNNEI. CDR3 region: CASRVDRGWDEQFF. The CDR3 nucleotides read TGTGCCAGCAGGGTCGACAGGGGGTGGGATGAGCAGTTCTTC.

This clonotype was seen a few times. The rearrangement joins TRBV6-5 to TRBJ2-1; D ambiguous. Germline loops: CDR1 MNHEY, CDR2 SVGAGI. This CDR3 has 13 amino acids. V lost 3 bases to trimming and J lost 6 bases, with 9 bases between them. CDR3 sequence reads: CASSYRTPNEQFF. CDR3 bases: TGTGCCAGCAGTTATAGGACCCCCAATGAGCAGTTCTTC.

This clonotype was found a few times. This chain connects TRBV5-1 to TRBJ1-2; a possible D gene is TRBD1 (5 bases). Deletions cut 0 bases from V and 3 bases from J, with 9 bases between. From germline, CDR1 is SGHRS and CDR2 YFSETQ. The CDR3 is 14 residues long. The DNA of the CDR3 is TGCGCCAGCAGCTTGGAGGGGCGGGACTATGGCTACACCTTC. Translation: CASSLEGRDYGYTF.

This clonotype turned up a few times. A much larger clone lies a single base off, so this may be a read error. The J gene is TRBJ2-7, the V gene TRBV5-1, with D tentatively TRBD1 (7 bases). Germline V gene lookup returns CDR1 SGHRS and CDR2 YFSETQ. There are 14 residues in the CDR3. Trimming pared 3 bases from V and 6 bases from J, leaving 16 bases between. In nucleotides, the CDR3 is TGCGCCAGCAGCTACGGACAGGCCGGGGGCGAGCAGTACTTC. Residues: CASSYGQAGGEQYF.

The chain joins TRBV9 to TRBJ1-1; 7 bases line up with TRBD1. Germline CDR1 and CDR2: SGDLS and YYNGEE. J lost 3 bases, V lost 6 bases, and 14 bases had no gene match. This CDR3 is built from 16 residues. The CDR3 loop is CASNRRGDSSHTEAFF. The CDR3 DNA is TGTGCCAGCAACCGAAGGGGGGACAGTTCTCACACTGAAGCTTTCTTT.

The chain joins TRBV9 to TRBJ2-3; TRBD2 matches 8 bases. Germline loops: CDR1 SGDLS, CDR2 YYNGEE. The CDR3 is 14 residues long. V trimming: 5 bases; J trimming: 6 bases; junction bases outside the gene matches: 8. This CDR3 reads CASSGGGPSDTQYF. The CDR3 nucleotides are TGTGCCAGCAGTGGCGGGGGGCCCAGTGATACGCAGTATTTT.

This clonotype came up once. The junction shows a germline mismatch at one end, possibly a read error. The V and J genes are TRBV28 and TRBJ2-1, with D tentatively TRBD1 (6 bases). The germline gives CDR1 MDHEN, CDR2 SYDVKM. The CDR3 consists of 15 residues. This CDR3 is CAGSILRGTYNEQFF. In DNA form, the CDR3 reads TGTGCCGGCAGTATCCTCAGGGGAACCTACAATGAGCAGTTCTTC.

This clonotype was observed a few times. The gene calls are TRBV12-3 or TRBV12-4 and TRBJ2-7; 11 nucleotides agree with TRBD2. The V gene end was trimmed by 6 bases and the J gene end by 5 bases; junction bases not matched to a gene: 12. The CDR3 is made up of 16 amino acids. CDR3 in DNA: TGTGCCAGCAGACCTTTAGCGGGGGGGACTTCAGACGAGCAGTACTTC. This gives the protein CASRPLAGGTSDEQYF.

The sample holds many counts of this clonotype. V and J are TRBV7-9 and TRBJ2-1; 10 positions agree with TRBD2. The CDR3 sequence is 16 residues long. V dropped 4 bases and J dropped 7; count of bases not matched to a gene: 10. Germline CDR1 and CDR2: SEHNR and FQNEAQ (reference sequence). The CDR3 DNA follows: TGTGCCAGCAGCTGGGTACCGGGACTAGCGCCTAATGAGCAGTTCTTC. It yields the protein CASSWVPGLAPNEQFF.

The sample holds a few counts of this clonotype. This chain links TRBV6-1 with TRBJ1-1; D is ambiguous. The CDR3 consists of 17 residues. From germline, CDR1 is MNHNS and CDR2 SASEGT. V dropped 6 bases and J dropped 0 bases, with 20 bases sitting between them. The CDR3 loop reads CASSPNTEGFLNTEAFF. CDR3 in DNA: TGTGCCAGCAGCCCCAACACGGAGGGCTTTCTGAACACTGAAGCTTTCTTT.

The rearrangement uses TRBV7-9 and TRBJ2-3; D possibly corresponds to TRBD2 (5 bases). Germline CDR1 reads SEHNR; CDR2 reads FQNEAQ (reference sequence). Trimming left V 3 bases short and J 4 bases short, with 11 bases between. The CDR3 contains 14 residues. The CDR3 DNA follows: TGTGCCAGCAGCTTTGCACTAGACCCAGATACGCAGTATTTT. It specifies CASSFALDPDTQYF.

A remark on this clonotype: A much more abundant neighbour one base away suggests this may be a read error. It is likely a read error, because the conserved phenylalanine at the end of the CDR3 is missing. V and J are TRBV27 and TRBJ1-2; D perhaps matches TRBD1 (5 bases). The CDR3 is 15 amino acids. Germline V gene lookup returns CDR1 MNHEY and CDR2 SMNVEV (reference sequence). The germline V and J ends were trimmed by 6 bases and 2 bases, with 16 bases remaining between them. CDR3 coding DNA: TGTGCCAGCAGGGGACGGACACCTTTCAACTATGGCTACACCTCC. Amino acids: CASRGRTPFNYGYTS.

This sequence joins TRBV4-1 and TRBJ2-2; possibly TRBD2 for D (5 bases). The CDR3 spans 16 residues. Germline V CDR1 and CDR2: MGHRA, YSYEKL. Trimming shortened V by 4 bases and J by 6 bases, and 18 bases separated the two germline ends. CDR3 bases: TGCGCCAGCAGCCCCGAGACGGGGTCGAGGGCCGGGGAGCTGTTTTTT. Encoded protein: CASSPETGSRAGELFF.